The 9 T cell receptor beta chains in this list originate from one sample, sequenced in a study of OX40 agonist ivuxolimab in advanced cancers. TCRdb keeps only in-frame clones here, not all; method: immunoSEQ multiplex PCR. The sample includes under 50,000 clones, around 85% of them seen just once. Specimen: CD4+ or CD8+ T cells sorted from blood, collected in a trial of the OX40 agonist ivuxolimab. Receptors originate from an adult with an advanced solid tumor such as melanoma, head and neck, liver or kidney cancer.

The J gene is TRBJ1-1, the V gene TRBV10-1; unclear D gene. This CDR3 is 15 amino acids long. V lost 0 bases and J 1 base, leaving 9 bases between the germline ends. Per germline, CDR1 WNHNN and CDR2 SYGVQD (reference sequence). CDR3 region: CASSESIRGNTEAFF. The CDR3 DNA reads TGCGCCAGCAGTGAGTCGATTCGGGGGAACACTGAAGCTTTCTTT.

The chain joins TRBV4-1 to TRBJ1-6; the D gene is possibly TRBD1 (6 bases). The CDR3 spans 16 residues. Trimming left V 1 base short and J 4 bases short, with 11 bases between. Germline V lookup: CDR1 MGHRA, CDR2 YSYEKL. CDR3 in DNA: TGCGCCAGCAGCCAAGTCGAACAGGGTTATAATTCACCCCTCCACTTT. Translating it yields CASSQVEQGYNSPLHF.

This chain joins TRBV29-1 and TRBJ1-1; TRBD1 matches 9 bases. V lost 6 bases to trimming and J lost 11 bases; unmatched junction nucleotides: 10. CDR3 size: 12 residues. Germline assignment: CDR1 SQVTM and CDR2 ANQGSEA. In DNA form, the CDR3 reads TGCAGCGTCAACTTGGACAGGGGAATGGCTTTCTTT. It specifies CSVNLDRGMAFF.

The CDR3 DNA reads TGTGCCAGCAGTTACCTGTGGGAGACCCAGTACTTC. Translated: CASSYLWETQYF. V usage is TRBV6-6 and J usage is TRBJ2-5, with unresolved D. Trimming pared 2 bases from V and 5 bases from J, leaving 6 bases between. Germline CDR1 MNHNY, CDR2 SVGAGI (reference sequence). This CDR3 region has 12 residues.

This sequence joins TRBV4-1 and TRBJ1-4; D ambiguous. Germline V gene lookup returns CDR1 MGHRA and CDR2 YSYEKL. V was pared by 4 bases and J by 8 bases, with 11 bases between. The CDR3 extends over 13 amino acids. DNA of the CDR3: TGCGCCAGCAGCCTAAGTATCAGCGAAAAACTGTTTTTT. Encoded protein: CASSLSISEKLFF.

This chain links TRBV4-1 with TRBJ2-5, with D unresolved. The germline V and J ends were trimmed by 0 bases and 3 bases, with 5 bases remaining between them. Per germline, CDR1 MGHRA and CDR2 YSYEKL. The CDR3 length is 13 residues. The DNA for the CDR3 is TGCGCCAGCAGCCAAGACTACGAAGAGACCCAGTACTTC. As protein: CASSQDYEETQYF.

The chain links TRBV4-1 to TRBJ2-7; TRBD2 aligns across 8 bases. Unmatched junction bases numbered 9, after V lost 6 bases and J lost 5 bases. This CDR3 contains 14 residues. CDR1 and CDR2 from the germline V gene are MGHRA and YSYEKL. For the CDR3, the DNA is TGCGCCAGCAGTATCGGGGGGGGCGGAAACGAGCAGTACTTC. Protein sequence: CASSIGGGGNEQYF.

This sequence joins TRBV5-5 and TRBJ1-2; unclear D gene. The CDR3 contains 12 residues. CDR1 SGHKS and CDR2 YYEKEE come from the germline V gene (reference sequence). V was trimmed by 2 bases and J by 4 bases, leaving 6 bases between them. The CDR3 region is CASSLGRYGYTF. CDR3 nucleotide sequence: TGTGCCAGCAGCTTAGGCCGCTATGGCTACACCTTC.

The CDR3 bases are TGTGCCAGTAGTTACAGCATGAACACTGAAGCTTTCTTT. Its translation is CASSYSMNTEAFF. This chain connects TRBV19 to TRBJ1-1; D is undetermined. The V end lost 5 bases, the J end lost 0 bases, and 7 bases lay between the germline ends. Per germline, CDR1 LNHDA and CDR2 SQIVND (reference sequence). CDR3 length equals 13 residues.